The source of this T cell receptor (beta chain) is a study of Ad26.COV2.S vaccination and SARS-CoV-2 variants. Treatment in this sample: 15 to 20 received Ad26.COV2.S at low or high dose, single or two shots; roughly five received placebo; per-sample allocation not given. At day 63 after the first vaccine or placebo injection, samples were drawn. Wuhan-strain spike was delivered by a replication-incompetent Ad26 vector. Germline V gene data show CDR1 as MGHRA and CDR2 as YSYEKL. The J segment lost 9 bases and the V segment lost 3 bases, leaving 9 bases of the junction unmatched. The CDR3 is 16 amino acids. Generated by immunoSEQ multiplex PCR, the TCRdb table keeps only in-frame clones and is missing some. The table has hundreds of thousands of clones, roughly four fifths seen once.

The sample consisted of peripheral blood, taken in a trial of Ad26.COV2.S vaccine versus placebo. V is TRBV4-1 and J is TRBJ2-1; 12 bases align to TRBD2. This TCR came from a person between 18 and 59 years old who received the Ad26.COV2.S COVID-19 vaccine or a placebo. CDR3: CASSQGRASGRGEQFF. The CDR3 region has the DNA TGCGCCAGCAGCCAGGGCAGGGCTAGCGGGAGGGGTGAGCAGTTCTTC.